A selection of T cell receptor beta chains follows, all from one sample in a study of breast tumors, draining lymph nodes, adjacent tissues. TCRdb re-called the multiplex PCR reads with MiXCR, one entry per CDR3 protein. Among fewer than 200,000 distinct CDR3 sequences listed, about 30% were seen once. Material: axillary lymph node tissue. These receptors came from a female donor with breast cancer. Some clones in this sample may be carry-over from other donors' samples. CDR3s include the opening cysteine and the closing phenylalanine or tryptophan. The order of the fields is clone size, J gene, V gene, D gene, CDR3 DNA, CDR3 protein. D genes are given only for firm matches. The size of a clone is reported for some rows only, either as once, few or many, or as a class for expanded clones.

size: many; J: TRBJ2-5; V: TRBV4-2; D: TRBD2; DNA: TGTGCCAGCAGCCAAGATCGGACTAGCGGGAGGATCGCCGAGACCCAGTACTTC; CDR3: CASSQDRTSGRIAETQYF
size: many; J: TRBJ2-1; V: TRBV9; D: TRBD2; DNA: TGTGCCAGCAGCCATGGCGGAGCGGGGGTGTACAATGAGCAGTTCTTC; CDR3: CASSHGGAGVYNEQFF
size: many; J: TRBJ1-5; V: TRBV19; D: NA; DNA: TGTGCCAGTAGTATAGAGCGGGGAGGATATAGCAATCAGCCCCAGCATTTT; CDR3: CASSIERGGYSNQPQHF
size: many; J: TRBJ2-1; V: TRBV12-3/TRBV12-4; D: TRBD2; DNA: TGTGCCATTGAGCGGGGGTACAATGAGCAGTTCTTC; CDR3: CAIERGYNEQFF
size: NA; J: TRBJ1-4; V: TRBV12-3/TRBV12-4; D: TRBD1; DNA: TGTGCCAACAGCCCGGGGACAGGGGGGAAGAATGAAAAACTGTTTTTT; CDR3: CANSPGTGGKNEKLFF
size: many; J: TRBJ1-5; V: TRBV19; D: TRBD1; DNA: TGTGCCAGTAGTGTAACAGGGGGCTATCAGCCCCAGCATTTT; CDR3: CASSVTGGYQPQHF
size: many; J: TRBJ1-2; V: TRBV19; D: TRBD1; DNA: TGTGCCAGTAGTATAGCCAGGGGGCGCGGCTACACCTTC; CDR3: CASSIARGRGYTF
size: few; J: TRBJ2-1; V: TRBV6-5; D: NA; DNA: TGTGCCAGCAGTTACTCTGGGAGGAGTAATGAGCAGTTCTTC; CDR3: CASSYSGRSNEQFF
size: NA; J: TRBJ2-3; V: TRBV10-3; D: TRBD2; DNA: TGTGCCATCAGCCGGACTAGCGACTCAGATACGCAATATTTT; CDR3: CAISRTSDSDTQYF
size: many; J: TRBJ2-7; V: TRBV19; D: NA; DNA: TGTGCCAGTAGTATTTTAGGCAGAGCCTACGAGCAGTACTTC; CDR3: CASSILGRAYEQYF